These 13 T cell receptor beta chains came from one sample sequenced in a study of blood T cells in healthy people across ages. Next came a second PCR, run for about 7 to 12 cycles, which used a sample-barcoded 5' primer along with a J-beta primer mix. TCRdb passed the 5' RACE reads through MiXCR, listing each CDR3 protein once. Among approximately 1,000,000 distinct CDR3 sequences listed, more than 40% were seen once. The sample taken for sequencing was blood. The receptors shown here come from a woman aged 55-70 years in good health.

The chain combines TRBV29-1 with TRBJ2-7; D perhaps matches TRBD2 (6 bases). This CDR3 is 13 amino acids long. CDR1 and CDR2 (germline): SQVTM, ANQGSEA. Trimming stripped 4 bases from V and 0 bases from J, with 10 bases between. This chain's CDR3 is CSVVFGGSYEQYF. The CDR3 DNA sequence: TGCAGCGTTGTATTCGGGGGCTCCTACGAGCAGTACTTC.

V gene TRBV6-1 combines with J gene TRBJ2-2; the D gene could be TRBD1 or TRBD2 (5 bases each). V lost 6 bases and J 4 bases, leaving 24 bases between the germline ends. This CDR3 comprises 18 residues. Germline loops: CDR1 MNHNS, CDR2 SASEGT. The CDR3 reads CASRRQTSTGASTGELFF. In nucleotides, the CDR3 is TGTGCCAGCAGACGACAGACGAGCACCGGGGCCAGCACCGGGGAGCTGTTTTTT.

In this sample, this clonotype turned up many times. The chain is built from TRBV29-1 and TRBJ1-2; D ambiguous. V was trimmed by 3 bases and J by 8 bases, leaving 7 bases between them. This CDR3 contains 10 residues. Germline values: CDR1 SQVTM, CDR2 ANQGSEA. In DNA, the CDR3 is TGCAGCGTTGAGGAAGGAGGCTACACCTTC. Encoded protein: CSVEEGGYTF.

The chain links TRBV11-2 to TRBJ2-3, with 7 bases that match TRBD1. The CDR3 covers 16 residues. Per the germline V gene, CDR1 is SGHAT and CDR2 is FQNNGV. V was clipped by 5 bases and J by 4 bases; unmatched bases: 12. The DNA for the CDR3 is TGTGCCAGCAGCCCGGGGCAGGGGGTGAGGTCAGATACGCAGTATTTT. It codes for CASSPGQGVRSDTQYF.

The chain combines TRBV12-5 with TRBJ2-1; no reliable D call. Germline V gives CDR1 LGHNT, CDR2 FRNRAP. V lost 5 bases and J lost 7, with 12 bases in between. The CDR3 is made up of 13 amino acids. The CDR3 loop reads CASGPNPRNEQFF. The DNA of the CDR3 is TGTGCTAGTGGTCCAAACCCTAGGAATGAGCAGTTCTTC.

CDR3 coding DNA: TGTGCCAGCAGTACCGAGGGGAAGGGGAGCGAGAGCACAGATACGCAGTATTTT. This sequence encodes CASSTEGKGSESTDTQYF. J is TRBJ2-3 and V is TRBV28; D is perhaps TRBD1 or TRBD2 (5 bases each). CDR3 length: 18 residues. V was trimmed by 5 bases and J by 0 bases, leaving 21 bases between them. The germline gives CDR1 MDHEN, CDR2 SYDVKM.

The CDR3 loop is CASSLANGGASTF. The CDR3 DNA follows: TGTGCCAGCAGCTTGGCCAATGGGGGGGCTTCCACCTTC. The genes are TRBV5-6 and TRBJ1-2; weak D call: TRBD1 (6 bases). This CDR3 region has 13 residues. CDR1 is SGHDT and CDR2 is YYEEEE in the germline V gene. The V end lost 0 bases, the J end lost 13 bases, and 16 bases lay between the germline ends.

This clonotype was seen repeatedly, ten times or more. The rearrangement links TRBV4-1 to TRBJ2-7; D gene ambiguous. There are 14 residues in the CDR3. The V and J ends lost 1 base and 3 bases respectively, with 10 bases between them. Germline lookup yields CDR1 MGHRA and CDR2 YSYEKL. Here the CDR3 DNA reads TGCGCCAGCAGCCAAGGCTCGGACCGCTACGAGCAGTACTTC. Protein product: CASSQGSDRYEQYF.

V gene TRBV5-1 combines with J gene TRBJ2-5, with 10 bases aligning to TRBD2. The CDR3 is 16 amino acids. Losses at the gene ends were 0 bases for V and 3 bases for J; bases not matched to a gene: 5. Per the germline V gene, CDR1 is SGHRS and CDR2 is YFSETQ. DNA of the CDR3: TGCGCCAGCAGCTTGGCCGTAGCGGGAGGCGAAGAGACCCAGTACTTC. Its translation: CASSLAVAGGEETQYF.

The V and J genes are TRBV5-5 and TRBJ1-2; D call uncertain. CDR1 is SGHKS and CDR2 is YYEKEE in the germline V gene (reference sequence). The CDR3 spans 12 residues. Trimming removed 4 bases at V and 4 bases at J, with 8 bases between. The CDR3 coding sequence is TGTGCCAGCAGCCGATCCAGCTATGGCTACACCTTC. Encoded protein: CASSRSSYGYTF.

The rearrangement joins TRBV12-3 or TRBV12-4 to TRBJ2-1; D is uncertain. The CDR3 runs to 13 residues. V lost 4 bases and J 4 bases, leaving 8 bases between the germline ends. This chain's CDR3 is CASSYLVYNEQFF. CDR3 nucleotide sequence: TGTGCCAGCAGTTATTTGGTGTACAATGAGCAGTTCTTC.

The chain carries TRBV5-1 and TRBJ2-2, with 11 bases that match TRBD1. This CDR3 has 15 amino acids. V shed 4 bases, J shed 10 bases, and the junction held 9 bases outside the gene matches. Germline V gives CDR1 SGHRS, CDR2 YFSETQ. This CDR3 reads CASSAPGTGGSELFF. The CDR3 nucleotides read TGCGCCAGCAGCGCACCCGGGACAGGGGGTTCGGAGCTGTTTTTT.

This clonotype was counted a few times. The chain combines TRBV10-3 with TRBJ2-7; the D is unclear. The V gene's germline CDR1 is ENHRY and CDR2 SYGVKD. The CDR3 spans 15 residues. With 0 bases removed from V and 2 bases from J, the gap between germline ends came to 11 bases. In DNA, the CDR3 is TGTGCCATCAGTGAGTCGCTGCCCCCTACCTACGAGCAGTACTTC. It translates to CAISESLPPTYEQYF.